The 7 T cell receptor beta chains given below trace back to one sample, sequenced in a study of cytomegalovirus exposure and HLA in healthy donors. The PCR made use of 60 Vbeta and 13 Jbeta primers. Here immunoSEQ multiplex PCR was the method, and the copy in TCRdb shows in-frame clones only, minus some. Of around 150,000 clones listed, 63% are singletons. Sequenced sample: PBMCs. These receptors originate from a woman aged 55-70 years in good health and CMV-seropositive.

This clone was seen only once. The chain employs TRBV6-6 and TRBJ1-2; 10 bases are shared with TRBD1. Trimming at V came to 11 bases and at J to 4 bases, leaving 13 bases not matched to a gene. This CDR3 spans 15 amino acids. Germline lookup yields CDR1 MNHNY and CDR2 SVGAGI (reference sequence). The CDR3 spells CAGAATGGVSYGYTF. CDR3 coding DNA: TGTGCCGGGGCCGCGACAGGGGGCGTGAGCTATGGCTACACCTTC.

The chain has TRBV27 and TRBJ2-1; 14 nucleotides agree with TRBD2. V shed 3 bases and J 6 bases; nucleotides not matched to a gene: 4. CDR3 length: 16 amino acids. CDR1 and CDR2 (germline): MNHEY, SMNVEV (reference sequence). The CDR3 sequence is CASSFAGLAGVNEQFF. The CDR3 DNA reads as TGTGCCAGCAGTTTCGCGGGACTAGCGGGAGTCAATGAGCAGTTCTTC.

The chain combines TRBV2 with TRBJ2-2; a weak D match, TRBD1 (6 bases). The V gene's germline CDR1 is SNHLY and CDR2 FYNNEI. V lost 7 bases, J lost 5 bases, and 17 bases lay in between. This CDR3 has 15 amino acids. The CDR3 DNA follows: TGTGCCAGCATTCAATGGGACACCTTAACCGGGGAGCTGTTTTTT. Its translation is CASIQWDTLTGELFF. Drawing the rest from reference TRBV2 and TRBJ2-2, the complete variable domain is EPEVTQTPSHQVTQMGQEVILRCVPISNHLYFYWYRQILGQKVEFLVSFYNNEISEKSEIFDDQFSVERPDGSNFTLKIRSTKLEDSAMYFCASIQWDTLTGELFFGEGSRLTVL.

This chain joins TRBV27 and TRBJ1-2, with a tentative D call TRBD1 (5 bases). From germline, CDR1 is MNHEY and CDR2 SMNVEV (reference sequence). The V end lost 8 bases, the J end lost 6 bases, and 16 bases lay between the germline ends. This CDR3 has 13 amino acids. The CDR3 DNA sequence: TGTGCCAGCGCCCATGGAGGGGCGGATGGCTACACCTTC. Residues: CASAHGGADGYTF.

The chain joins TRBV9 to TRBJ2-3; 8 positions agree with TRBD2. The V and J ends lost 1 base and 1 base, in that order; junction bases with no gene match: 5. This CDR3 contains 16 residues. The V gene's germline CDR1 is SGDLS and CDR2 YYNGEE. CDR3 nucleotide sequence: TGTGCCAGCAGCGTATGGGGGCGGGAGGGCACAGATACGCAGTATTTT. Translated: CASSVWGREGTDTQYF.

As regards this clone: Other nucleotide sequences in the sample specify the same CDR3. This rearrangement joins TRBV19 to TRBJ2-2; possible D gene TRBD1, 5 bases. The germline gives CDR1 LNHDA, CDR2 SQIVND (reference sequence). The CDR3 has 14 amino acids. Trimming cost V 3 bases and J 6 bases, with 11 bases left between them. The CDR3 protein is CASSILGVAGELFF. CDR3 in DNA: TGTGCCAGTAGTATTCTAGGGGTTGCCGGGGAGCTGTTTTTT.

The gene calls are TRBV28 and TRBJ1-1; 10 bases are shared with TRBD1. The V gene's germline CDR1 is MDHEN and CDR2 SYDVKM. With V trimmed by 7 bases and J by 8 bases, 13 bases remained unmatched. This CDR3 comprises 15 residues. The CDR3 spells CASTSPGTGDREAFF. CDR3 nucleotides: TGTGCCAGCACCTCTCCCGGGACAGGGGATAGGGAAGCTTTCTTT.